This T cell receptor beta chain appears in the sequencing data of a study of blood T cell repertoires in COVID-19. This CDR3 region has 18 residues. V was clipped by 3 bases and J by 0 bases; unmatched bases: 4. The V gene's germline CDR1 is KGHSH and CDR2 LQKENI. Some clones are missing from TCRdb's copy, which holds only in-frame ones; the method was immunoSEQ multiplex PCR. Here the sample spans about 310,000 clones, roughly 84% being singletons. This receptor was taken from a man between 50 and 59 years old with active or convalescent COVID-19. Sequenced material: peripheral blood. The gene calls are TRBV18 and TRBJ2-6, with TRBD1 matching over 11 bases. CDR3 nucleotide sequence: TGTGCCAGCTCACCCAGGGGACAGGGGGGCTCTGGGGCCAACGTCCTGACTTTC. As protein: CASSPRGQGGSGANVLTF.